Listed below are T cell receptor beta chains from one sample, sequenced in a study of cytomegalovirus exposure and HLA in healthy donors. Generated by immunoSEQ multiplex PCR, the TCRdb table keeps only in-frame clones and is missing some. The sample records more than 150,000 clones, roughly 90% being singletons. The sample was PBMCs. The receptors originated from a girl in the first two years of life in good health and CMV-seronegative. CDR3s leave out the opening cysteine and the closing phenylalanine or tryptophan. A D gene is named only where the DNA matches it firmly.

d_gene | v_gene | len | CDR3aa
- | TRBV30 | 12 | AWSVGAGEETQY
TRBD2 | TRBV4-1 | 16 | ASSQALQIAGRANEQF
TRBD1 | TRBV7-3 | 12 | ASSITGGAETQY
- | TRBV4-1 | 11 | ASSQVLQETQY
- | TRBV4-2 | 15 | ASSQGVAGELQETQY
TRBD1 | TRBV6-5 | 13 | ASSYPRDRAQPQH
TRBD1 | TRBV4-1 | 13 | ASSPSTGGFQPQH
- | TRBV18 | 12 | ASSPSGLHEKLF
TRBD2 | TRBV15 | 13 | ATSTKGLAGYEQY
- | TRBV5-8 | 13 | ASSLGGPGNNEQF